This T cell receptor beta chain is drawn from a study of cytomegalovirus exposure and HLA in healthy donors. Regarding the study as a whole: Accounts indicate the classifier identified cytomegalovirus status with strong specificity and sensitivity.

In regard to this clone: Its antigen is not known.

PCR was performed using 60 Vbeta and 13 Jbeta primers. Per the study methods: Later, an analysis found 80 million or so unique TCR beta chains, and 9.5 million to 11 million of these were shared. The method was immunoSEQ multiplex PCR; TCRdb's version includes in-frame clones alone and lacks a portion of them. Clone size and V and J calls were adopted from that table, with D and trimming inferred from the DNA. The sample comprises 170,000 or so clones, around three quarters of which are singletons, and 1.5% to 2% rests with the top ten. The origin of this receptor is a woman aged 25 to 39 in good health and CMV-seronegative. The source material was PBMCs.

CDR3 loop: CASSQDPGGLLTNEKLFF. The CDR3 nucleotides read TGTGCCAGCAGCCAAGATCCGGGGGGGCTACTAACTAATGAAAAACTGTTTTTT. The chain carries TRBV14 and TRBJ1-4, with D possibly matching TRBD1 (6 bases). V dropped 0 bases and J dropped 1 base, with 15 bases sitting between them. Germline CDR1 is SGHDN and CDR2 is FVKESK. The length of the CDR3 is 18 residues.